A single sample gave rise to the 6 T cell receptor delta chains below, sequenced in a study of γδ T cells in repeated Plasmodium falciparum infection. TCRdb processed the multiplex PCR reads again with the CATT caller. The sample has tens of thousands of delta-chain clones; approximately 0.92% are singletons. Flow sorting of PBMC yielded separate Vgamma9/Vdelta2+ and Vdelta2-negative gammadelta T cell populations for bulk repertoire analysis. The source material was gamma-delta T cells from blood. The receptors stem from a pool of human donors (malaria-infected and uninfected, not separated).

Of note for this clone: The protein in TCRdb stems from a much larger clone and differs at residue 17 from this DNA's translation, likely a read error; here the protein is translated from the DNA. CDR3 sequence: CALGERGNLRFSSGGIRYTDKLIF. CDR3 DNA: TGTGCTCTTGGGGAACGGGGAAATCTACGCTTTTCTTCCGGGGGGATCCGCTACACCGATAAACTCATCTTT. The chain uses TRDV1 and TRDJ1, with TRDD3 matching over 7 bases. Here the J gene came from matching the DNA to germline, since TCRdb omits it. The CDR3 covers 24 residues. Germline V gene lookup returns CDR1 TSWWSYY and CDR2 QGS. V dropped 1 base and J dropped 0; count of bases not matched to a gene: 29.

This clone was seen a few times. It differs at one base from a far larger clone, so likely a read error. The sample contains more than one DNA sequence encoding this CDR3. The chain combines TRDV2 with TRDJ1; unclear D gene. The J gene is not listed in TCRdb, so it was assigned here from a DNA match to germline. Germline V gene data show CDR1 as GEAIGNYY and CDR2 as EKD. The CDR3 runs 15 residues. The CDR3 DNA follows: TGTGCATGTGACACCGTCGGAGCGCTCACCGATAAACTCATCTTT. This gives the protein CACDTVGALTDKLIF.

The table lists this clone with a few counts. TCRdb attributes to this sequence the protein of a much larger clone, which differs from the DNA translation at residue 19; a read error is likely, and the protein displayed is translated from the DNA. The rearrangement uses TRDV1 and TRDJ1; TRDD3 matches 8 bases. The J gene, not given by TCRdb, was assigned here from a germline match of the nucleotide sequence. CDR1 and CDR2 from the germline V gene are TSWWSYY and QGS. The CDR3 has 24 amino acids. Losses at the gene ends were 3 bases for V and 3 bases for J; bases not matched to a gene: 33. The CDR3 loop reads CALGETSALLRSGDREEGADKLIF. DNA for the CDR3: TGTGCTCTTGGGGAGACAAGCGCCCTCCTACGTTCGGGGGATAGAGAGGAAGGTGCCGATAAACTCATCTTT.

This clone was observed many times. A far larger clone lies a single base away; this is likely a read error. Additional DNA sequences in this sample encode the identical CDR3. The genes are TRDV1 and TRDJ1; the D gene is possibly TRDD2 (6 bases). In the absence of a J gene in TCRdb, the DNA was matched to germline to assign it here. Germline loops: CDR1 TSWWSYY, CDR2 QGS. CDR3 length: 23 residues. The CDR3 region is CALGERRILRLREYDGYTDKLIF. The CDR3 nucleotides are TGCGCTCTTGGGGAAAGGAGGATCCTACGTTTACGGGAGTACGACGGGTACACCGATAAACTCATCTTT.

This clone was picked up a small number of times. TCRdb has a much larger clone's protein, which differs at residue 3 from the translation of this DNA, likely because of a read error; what is shown is the protein translated from the DNA. The CDR3 here is CAFGETGLPKRGGDPPINTDKLIF. Here the CDR3 DNA reads TGTGCTTTTGGGGAAACGGGCCTTCCCAAACGTGGAGGGGATCCACCCATAAACACCGATAAACTCATCTTT. The chain joins TRDV1 to TRDJ1, with D perhaps being TRDD2 or TRDD3 (6 bases each). TCRdb leaves out the J gene; it was filled in here by matching the DNA to germline. CDR3 length equals 24 residues. The germline gives CDR1 TSWWSYY, CDR2 QGS.

This clone was counted between two and nine times. A far bigger clonotype differs at one base, so this is likely a read error. Other DNA sequences in the sample encode the same CDR3. The chain couples TRDV1 to TRDJ1, with a tentative D call TRDD2 (5 bases). The J gene is not listed in TCRdb, so it was assigned here from a DNA match to germline. The germline CDR1 and CDR2 sequences are TSWWSYY and QGS. The CDR3 has 20 residues. V lost 0 bases and J lost 3, with 26 bases in between. The CDR3 nucleotides are TGTGCTCTTGGGGAACTGTCTAAGCCGCCCCCGACGACCTTCGCCGATAAACTCATCTTT. Amino acids: CALGELSKPPPTTFADKLIF.